This record concerns one T cell receptor (beta chain) sequence. It has no known antigen specificity. Per-base qualities were not stored, and no clone one base away is much larger. The sample originates from a study of blood T cell repertoires in COVID-19 (TCRdb year 2020). Turning to the overall study: Samples from collaborators originated in the United States, Italy and Spain and spanned both the acute and convalescent phases of COVID-19. The material from the prospective study consisted of cDNA or gDNA derived from T cells, B-cell-depleted T cells, or PBMCs. Subjects who had been exposed to COVID-19, were actively infected with it, or had recovered from it provided the deeply sampled blood TCRbeta repertoires that made up the dataset. The repertoires were released in a freely available public database intended as a resource for research on the immune response to SARS-CoV-2. The samples were drawn from two sources: the first 160 participants of the ongoing ImmuneRACE study, and 1,000 to 1,500 subjects contributed by 6 global collaborators. A de-identified subject ID, COVID-19 status, age in years and sex were almost always included in the sample metadata. HLA class I and class II types, where available, came from metadata supplied by the sample provider rather than from assay-based typing. Findings and caveats that apply to the study as a whole: The quantity of clinical and demographic metadata differed by source and by participant and was supplied without curation.

TCRbeta CDR3 regions were amplified from genomic DNA using the immunoSEQ Assay, a bias-controlled multiplex PCR. As for the original processing: The number of nucleated cells in each sample was estimated by amplification of reference gene primers within the assay. To quantify the absolute abundance of each unique TCRbeta CDR3 rearrangement, sequence reads were collapsed and filtered. For each sample, productive Simpson clonality was calculated as the square root of Simpson's diversity index across productive rearrangements. TCRdb limited this immuneACCESS table to in-frame rearrangements with V and J called. A share of clones is missing; checked studies link under half to unresolved V genes, and the rest is unexplained. V and J calls and clone size are given by that table; D and trimming were obtained from the DNA. This sample gives 130,000 to 150,000 clones in total; 87% of them show up just once. Of the sample, 10% to 12% falls within the top ten clones.

V is clipped by 3 bases and J by 8 bases, and the sequence between their germline boundaries is 11 bases long. Counted from cysteine to phenylalanine, this CDR3 has 14 amino acids. Solely the CDR3 DNA is kept, with 42 bases framed from the first base. From the germline V gene, CDR1 is KGHSH and CDR2 is LQKENI. Participants in the prospective study were enrolled through a virtual design, were aged roughly 18 to 90 years, and lived in approximately 25 United States geographic areas. Cohort assignment in the prospective study relied on participant-reported clinical history from a screening survey and a study questionnaire. Recovered participants in ImmuneRACE Cohort 3 were defined as having two consecutive negative NP/OP PCR tests, clearance from a healthcare professional, or resolution of symptoms. Each participant in the prospective study had whole blood, serum and a nasopharyngeal or oropharyngeal swab collected by mobile phlebotomists. Over a roughly 2-month period, participants in the prospective study had the option of providing additional blood draws and questionnaires. Prospective study blood samples were shipped either frozen or at room temperature before DNA extraction.

The sample comprised PBMCs or T cells enriched from blood (not recorded which). The V and J genes are TRBV18 and TRBJ1-6; too little of a D gene remains to name it. The sequence was obtained from a man aged 60-69 years who had recovered from COVID-19. Read as DNA, the sequence is TGTGCCAGCTCACCGTCGAGCGGGGATTCACCCCTCCACTTT. The translation is CASSPSSGDSPLHF.